Shown below are 26 T cell receptor beta chains from a single sample sequenced in a study of T cell clonality in common variable immunodeficiency (dated by TCRdb to 2013 to 2016). The library came from the immunoSEQ multiplex PCR assay. TCRdb limited this immuneACCESS table to in-frame rearrangements with V and J called. A share of clones is missing; checked studies link under half to unresolved V genes, and the rest is unexplained. This sample contains 50,000 to 60,000 clones, none of which is a singleton. Clones ranked in the top ten supply under 0.9% of the sample. The material sequenced was peripheral blood mononuclear cells. All receptors derive from a person between 18 and 75 years old in good health.

This clone was seen ten or more times. The CDR3 is cut off 3 residues early in the read; its end comes from the germline J gene. The V call is TRBV5-1, the J call TRBJ2-3; D is possibly TRBD1 (5 bases). Trimming shortened V by 6 bases and J by 5 bases, and 13 bases separated the two germline ends. CDR3 length: 13 residues. CDR1 SGHRS and CDR2 YFSETQ come from the germline V gene. CDR3 DNA (partial): TGCGCCAGCAAGCAGGGCCCGGTAGATACG. Translating gives CASKQGPVDT. The whole CDR3 is CASKQGPVDTQYF.

In this sample, this clone turned up many times. The DNA ends 3 residues before the CDR3 does, and the rest of the CDR3 is filled in from the germline J gene. The chain employs TRBV2 and TRBJ1-4; 7 bases map to TRBD1. Germline lookup yields CDR1 SNHLY and CDR2 FYNNEI. V was clipped by 6 bases and J by 3 bases; unmatched bases: 4. This CDR3 contains 14 residues. Incomplete CDR3 DNA: TGTGCCAGCAGGGAGGGGGCGTCTAATGAAAAA. It encodes CASREGASNEK. From start to end, the CDR3 is CASREGASNEKLFF.

In this sample, this clone turned up many times. The read ends 3 residues shy of where the CDR3 ends; the end is completed using the germline J gene. V is TRBV20-1 and J is TRBJ2-3; no clear D. Germline-derived CDR1 and CDR2 are DFQATT and SNEGSKA (reference sequence). This CDR3 spans 10 amino acids. Incomplete CDR3 DNA: TGCAGTGCCTTAGAAGAGACG. Encoded protein: CSALEET. In full, the CDR3 reads CSALEETQYF.

This clone was seen repeatedly, ten times or more. The read finishes 3 residues shy of the CDR3 end, and the germline J gene is used to complete it. This specimen includes other DNA sequences encoding the same CDR3. The chain carries TRBV19 and TRBJ1-3; D possibly corresponds to TRBD1 (5 bases). V shed 5 bases and J shed 7 bases, with 18 bases lying between them. Germline-derived CDR1 and CDR2 are LNHDA and SQIVND (reference sequence). This CDR3 has 15 amino acids. The CDR3 bases that were read are TGTGCCAGTAGTGAACAGGCGTCTCGGGGGAACACC. Amino acid sequence: CASSEQASRGNT. The full CDR3 sequence reads CASSEQASRGNTIYF.

Notes on this clone: The CDR3 is cut off 3 residues early in the read; its end comes from the germline J gene. The chain uses TRBV18 and TRBJ1-2, with 9 bases that match TRBD1. This CDR3 spans 14 amino acids. Looked up from germline, CDR1 is KGHSH and CDR2 is LQKENI. CDR3 DNA (partial): TGTGCCAGCTCACTCGACAGGGGGAAAAATGAC. Protein product: CASSLDRGKND. From start to end, the CDR3 is CASSLDRGKNDYTF.

At least ten counts were recorded for this clone. The read falls 3 residues short of the CDR3 end, and the missing part is taken from the germline J gene. The chain employs TRBV20-1 and TRBJ2-5, with 9 positions matching TRBD1. The CDR3 contains 14 residues. The ends lost 3 bases at V and 1 base at J; junction bases unmatched: 3. Germline-derived CDR1 and CDR2 are DFQATT and SNEGSKA (reference sequence). The CDR3 spells CSARKTGGQETQYF. The part of the CDR3 DNA that was read is TGCAGTGCTAGGAAGACAGGGGGCCAAGAGACC.

The table lists this clone with many counts. The read halts 3 residues ahead of the CDR3 end, with the missing end drawn from the germline J gene. The chain uses TRBV19 and TRBJ1-4; 11 bases agree with TRBD1. Trimming cost V 3 bases and J 8 bases; bases outside gene matches: 2. CDR3 length: 14 amino acids. CDR1 LNHDA and CDR2 SQIVND come from the germline V gene (reference sequence). This chain's CDR3 is CASSIGTGGEKLFF. The CDR3 bases that were read are TGTGCCAGTAGTATTGGGACAGGGGGAGAAAAA.

The sample holds a few counts of this clone. Read sequence stops 3 residues before the CDR3 end, and the germline J gene provides the missing end. This chain connects TRBV7-9 to TRBJ1-2; unclear D gene. This CDR3 is built from 13 residues. Per the germline V gene, CDR1 is SEHNR and CDR2 is FQNEAQ (reference sequence). CDR3 bases read: TGTGCCAGCAGCCCCTCAGGCACCTACGAC. Translation gives CASSPSGTYD. The full CDR3 sequence reads CASSPSGTYDYTF.

Many counts were recorded for this clone. The CDR3 bases that were read are TGTGCCAGCAGCTGGACTAGCGGGAGCACAGATACG. Translating it yields CASSWTSGSTDT. The full CDR3 reads CASSWTSGSTDTQYF. The chain is built from TRBV11-2 and TRBJ2-3, with 11 bases identical to TRBD2. The read halts 3 residues ahead of the CDR3 end, with the missing end drawn from the germline J gene. CDR3 length: 15 amino acids. V shed 4 bases, J shed 0 bases, and the junction held 0 bases outside the gene matches. CDR1 SGHAT and CDR2 FQNNGV come from the germline V gene.

This clone was counted many times. The CDR3 extends 3 residues past the end of the read, so its final part is completed from the germline J gene. V gene TRBV7-9 combines with J gene TRBJ2-2; 9 bases are a match to TRBD1. CDR1 is SEHNR and CDR2 is FQNEAQ in the germline V gene (reference sequence). The CDR3 loop spans 15 amino acids. J gave up 4 bases and V 10 bases, and 10 bases lay outside the gene matches. The CDR3 spells CATREGTGITGELFF. The CDR3 DNA, read in part, is TGTGCCACCCGTGAGGGGACAGGGATCACCGGGGAG.

This clone was counted at least ten times. The read halts 3 residues ahead of the CDR3 end, with the missing end drawn from the germline J gene. The chain couples TRBV7-2 to TRBJ1-1; 7 nucleotides align to TRBD1. This CDR3 is 12 amino acids long. The V gene's germline CDR1 is SGHTA and CDR2 FQGNSA. The covered CDR3 bases are TGTGCCAGCAGGTATGGGACAGTAGAA. Translated, it gives CASRYGTVE. The CDR3 in its entirety is CASRYGTVEAFF.

Concerning this clone itself: From the germline J gene comes the end of the CDR3, since the read stops 3 residues before it. The genes are TRBV30 and TRBJ1-1; D is undetermined. CDR3 size: 16 residues. Per germline, CDR1 GTSNPN and CDR2 SVGIG (reference sequence). CDR3 DNA (partial): TGTGCCTGGAGTGTACCATGGGCTAGCGGAACCTACGAG. Translating gives CAWSVPWASGTYE. The whole CDR3 is CAWSVPWASGTYEAFF.

This clone was detected ten times or more. From the germline J gene comes the end of the CDR3, since the read stops 3 residues before it. The chain carries TRBV5-1 and TRBJ1-1; D is ambiguous. V was shortened by 0 bases and J by 4 bases, with 13 bases between the two germline ends. Germline assignment: CDR1 SGHRS and CDR2 YFSETQ. The CDR3 sequence is 15 residues long. This chain's CDR3 is CASSLGVLGRTEAFF. The DNA read from the CDR3 is TGCGCCAGCAGCTTGGGGGTTTTGGGCCGCACTGAA.

The table lists this clone with a few counts. The read terminates 3 residues ahead of where the CDR3 ends, so the germline J gene completes it. The sample carries other DNA sequences with the same CDR3. The V call is TRBV30, the J call TRBJ1-1; D is undetermined. The CDR3 totals 13 residues. Germline CDR1 GTSNPN, CDR2 SVGIG (reference sequence). V was cut by 0 bases and J by 1 base, with 6 bases left in between. CDR3: CAWSVRGNTEAFF. The sequenced CDR3 bases are TGTGCCTGGAGTGTCCGGGGGAACACTGAA.

This clone was counted ten times or more. The CDR3 end falls 3 residues outside the read, so it is completed with the germline J gene. V usage is TRBV7-2 and J usage is TRBJ2-3, with TRBD2 matching 7 bases. CDR3 length: 15 residues. From germline, CDR1 is SGHTA and CDR2 FQGNSA. The part of the CDR3 DNA that was read is TGTGCCAGCAGCCGGACTAGGTTGGAGATGGAGACG. Translated, it gives CASSRTRLEMET. The CDR3 reads in full as CASSRTRLEMETQYF.

This clone was seen at least ten times. Coverage ceases 3 residues before the CDR3 finishes, and the germline J gene fills in the end. The V and J genes are TRBV20-1 and TRBJ2-7; 7 bases are a match to TRBD2. The CDR3 length is 13 residues. The J segment lost 0 bases and the V segment lost 6 bases, leaving 5 bases of the junction unmatched. Germline CDR1 is DFQATT and CDR2 is SNEGSKA (reference sequence). The sequenced part of the CDR3 DNA is TGCAGTGCACCGGGGAGGGACTCCTACGAG. Protein sequence: CSAPGRDSYE. The entire CDR3 protein reads CSAPGRDSYEQYF.

In its sample, this clone was seen many times. Read sequence stops 3 residues before the CDR3 end, and the germline J gene provides the missing end. The chain has TRBV7-2 and TRBJ2-5; D possibly corresponds to TRBD2 (6 bases). With 5 bases removed from V and 5 bases from J, the gap between germline ends came to 18 bases. Germline-derived CDR1 and CDR2 are SGHTA and FQGNSA. The CDR3 spans 15 residues. This CDR3 reads CASSTGLPFGETQYF. The covered CDR3 bases are TGTGCCAGCAGCACGGGACTTCCCTTTGGGGAGACC.

This clone was seen many times. The read is 3 residues too short to cover the CDR3 end, so that end is filled in from the germline J gene. This chain uses TRBV20-1 with TRBJ1-1; D not resolved. CDR3 length: 13 amino acids. In germline, CDR1 is DFQATT, CDR2 SNEGSKA (reference sequence). V lost 2 bases and J 0 bases, leaving 7 bases between the germline ends. CDR3 loop: CSARNRMNTEAFF. Incomplete CDR3 DNA: TGCAGTGCTAGAAACAGAATGAACACTGAA.

This clone was detected many times. The read terminates 3 residues ahead of where the CDR3 ends, so the germline J gene completes it. This chain uses TRBV19 with TRBJ2-1; D possibly corresponds to TRBD1 (6 bases). Trimming pared 6 bases from V and 4 bases from J, leaving 13 bases between. The CDR3 spans 14 residues. From germline, CDR1 is LNHDA and CDR2 SQIVND (reference sequence). The CDR3 DNA, read in part, is TGTGCCAGTAGGGGACACGGGTATTACAATGAG. Its protein is CASRGHGYYNE. The whole CDR3 protein is CASRGHGYYNEQFF. Full variable domain (remainder filled in from reference TRBV19 and TRBJ2-1): DGGITQSPKYLFRKEGQNVTLSCEQNLNHDAMYWYRQDPGQGLRLIYYSQIVNDFQKGDIAEGYSVSREKKESFPLTVTSAQKNPTAFYLCASRGHGYYNEQFFGPGTRLTVL.

This clone was detected ten times or more. The read ends 3 residues shy of where the CDR3 ends; the end is completed using the germline J gene. The J gene is TRBJ1-6, the V gene TRBV6-4; 9 bases line up with TRBD1. This CDR3 is 15 amino acids long. With V trimmed by 0 bases and J by 7 bases, 1 base remained unmatched. The germline CDR1 and CDR2 sequences are MRHNA and SNTAGT. The part of the CDR3 DNA that was read is TGTGCCAGCAGTGACTCCGGGACAGGGAATTCACCC. Translation gives CASSDSGTGNSP. The full CDR3 protein reads CASSDSGTGNSPLHF.

This clone was recorded many times. The CDR3 end falls 3 residues outside the read, so it is completed with the germline J gene. Other DNA sequences from this sample encode an identical CDR3 as well. The chain recombines TRBV5-1 with TRBJ1-1; perhaps TRBD1 as D (6 bases). Trimming cost V 5 bases and J 4 bases, with 12 bases left between them. The CDR3 is 13 amino acids. The germline V gene has CDR1 SGHRS and CDR2 YFSETQ. The CDR3 reads CASRPGEGTEAFF. The sequenced part of the CDR3 DNA is TGCGCCAGCAGGCCAGGGGAAGGCACTGAA.

This clone was seen a handful of times. The CDR3 DNA, read in part, is TGTGCCAGCAGCTCGACAGGGGGTCTCTACAATGAG. The encoded protein is CASSSTGGLYNE. The full CDR3 protein is CASSSTGGLYNEQFF. The V gene is TRBV7-9, the J gene TRBJ2-1, with 9 nucleotides matching TRBD1. The sequence runs out 3 residues before the end of the CDR3; the remainder is reconstructed from the germline J gene. Germline CDR1 is SEHNR and CDR2 is FQNEAQ (reference sequence). V shed 4 bases, J shed 3 bases, and the junction held 4 bases outside the gene matches. CDR3 length equals 15 residues.

There are many counts of this clone. The DNA ends 3 residues before the CDR3 does, and the rest of the CDR3 is filled in from the germline J gene. The V and J genes are TRBV4-2 and TRBJ2-7; 9 bases line up with TRBD2. This CDR3 is built from 17 residues. With V trimmed by 0 bases and J by 0 bases, 6 bases remained unmatched. Germline V lookup: CDR1 LGHNA, CDR2 YNFKEQ. CDR3: CASSQDPTSGFSYEQYF. The CDR3 DNA, read in part, is TGTGCCAGCAGCCAAGATCCGACTAGCGGATTCTCCTACGAG.

This clone was detected ten times or more. CDR3 protein: CASSLGGRNTEAFF. The covered CDR3 bases are TGTGCCAGCAGCTTAGGAGGTCGGAACACTGAA. J is TRBJ1-1 and V is TRBV11-2, with D unclear. The read finishes 3 residues shy of the CDR3 end, and the germline J gene is used to complete it. Germline CDR1 is SGHAT and CDR2 is FQNNGV. The CDR3 extends over 14 amino acids. V lost 1 base, J lost 1 base, and 7 bases lay in between.

This clone was detected many times. The observed sequence ends 3 residues before the CDR3 terminus, with the missing tail filled in from the germline J gene. The chain joins TRBV19 to TRBJ2-1, with D possibly being TRBD1 or TRBD2 (5 bases each). Germline V CDR1 and CDR2: LNHDA, SQIVND (reference sequence). Trimming took off 3 bases at V and 6 bases at J, with 12 bases between the two ends. This CDR3 has 14 amino acids. CDR3 loop: CASSIQGEGNEQFF. Partial CDR3 DNA: TGTGCCAGTAGTATCCAGGGAGAAGGCAATGAG.

Comments on this clone: The missing CDR3 end, 3 residues past where the read stops, is filled in from the germline J gene. This chain links TRBV7-2 with TRBJ2-2; no reliable D call. V gave up 1 base and J gave up 2 bases, with 5 bases separating them. This CDR3 is 14 amino acids long. Germline V gives CDR1 SGHTA, CDR2 FQGNSA. The DNA read from the CDR3 is TGTGCCAGCAGCTTAGTACTTAACACCGGGGAG. Translating gives CASSLVLNTGE. The full CDR3 is CASSLVLNTGELFF.